This is a list of T cell receptor beta chains from one sample in a study of beta chain features in type 1 diabetes. The method was immunoSEQ multiplex PCR; TCRdb's version includes in-frame clones alone and lacks a portion of them. Of roughly 140,000 clones listed, roughly 8.1% are singletons. Sequencing used central memory CD4+ T cells from blood. These receptors all stem from a man aged 18 to 35 in good health. Both conserved end residues are part of each CDR3. The D gene is left open where the match is weak. Clone size is given for some rows only: seen once, a few or many times, or a class if the clone is expanded.

D: TRBD2; size: many; J: TRBJ2-7; V: TRBV7-6; CDR3: CASSPTSGGFSYEQYF; DNA: TGTGCCAGCAGCCCGACTAGCGGGGGATTCTCCTACGAGCAGTACTTC
D: -; size: -; J: TRBJ2-1; V: TRBV28; CDR3: CASSKAGTSNEQFF; DNA: TGTGCCAGCAGTAAGGCCGGGACTTCAAATGAGCAGTTCTTC
D: TRBD2; size: -; J: TRBJ2-3; V: TRBV5-1; CDR3: CASRPNPTPGGPRADTQYF; DNA: TGCGCCAGCAGACCCAACCCCACGCCGGGAGGGCCTCGGGCAGATACGCAGTATTTT
D: -; size: many; J: TRBJ2-7; V: TRBV29-1; CDR3: CSVGRGRDEQYF; DNA: TGCAGCGTTGGCAGGGGTCGCGACGAGCAGTACTTC
D: -; size: few; J: TRBJ2-3; V: TRBV20-1; CDR3: CSAPHRDTQYF; DNA: TGCAGTGCTCCCCATCGGGATACGCAGTATTTT
D: TRBD2; size: -; J: TRBJ2-1; V: TRBV7-2; CDR3: CASSPQMGGVGLEQFF; DNA: TGTGCCAGCAGCCCACAAATGGGGGGGGTAGGACTAGAGCAGTTCTTC
D: -; size: few; J: TRBJ1-1; V: TRBV30; CDR3: CAWSPMNTEAFF; DNA: TGTGCCTGGAGTCCTATGAACACTGAAGCTTTCTTT
D: -; size: -; J: TRBJ2-7; V: TRBV11-2; CDR3: CASSSAGYEQYF; DNA: TGTGCCAGCAGCTCAGCAGGGTACGAGCAGTACTTC
D: -; size: -; J: TRBJ2-2; V: TRBV7-8; CDR3: CASSLDQGYSNTGELFF; DNA: TGTGCCAGCAGCTTGGATCAGGGATATTCAAACACCGGGGAGCTGTTTTTT
D: TRBD1; size: -; J: TRBJ1-2; V: TRBV27; CDR3: CASGDRVGYTF; DNA: TGTGCCAGCGGGGACAGGGTCGGCTACACCTTC
D: -; size: once; J: TRBJ1-2; V: TRBV11-2; CDR3: CASSLYNEGDYTF; DNA: TGTGCCAGCAGCTTATATAATGAGGGGGACTACACCTTC
D: -; size: -; J: TRBJ2-3; V: TRBV11-2; CDR3: CASSLRGVPTDTQYF; DNA: TGTGCCAGCAGCTTAAGAGGAGTTCCCACAGATACGCAGTATTTT
D: -; size: few; J: TRBJ2-1; V: TRBV5-4; CDR3: CASSLIGSSYNEQFF; DNA: TGTGCCAGCAGCTTGATCGGGTCCTCCTACAATGAGCAGTTCTTC
D: TRBD1; size: few; J: TRBJ1-5; V: TRBV7-2; CDR3: CASSLGQGAQPQHF; DNA: TGTGCCAGCAGCTTAGGACAGGGTGCCCAGCCCCAGCATTTT
D: -; size: -; J: TRBJ2-5; V: TRBV7-8; CDR3: CASSLAVNRETQYF; DNA: TGTGCCAGCAGCTTAGCAGTTAATCGGGAGACCCAGTACTTC
D: -; size: -; J: TRBJ2-1; V: TRBV7-8; CDR3: CASSPSGGLRGNEQFF; DNA: TGTGCCAGCAGCCCATCAGGGGGGCTCCGTGGGAATGAGCAGTTCTTC
D: TRBD2; size: -; J: TRBJ2-7; V: TRBV7-3; CDR3: CASSSSGGATEQYF; DNA: TGTGCCAGCAGCTCTAGCGGGGGGGCCACCGAGCAGTACTTC
D: -; size: few; J: TRBJ1-3; V: TRBV5-4; CDR3: CASSQELTGNTIYF; DNA: TGTGCCAGCAGCCAAGAACTGACTGGAAACACCATATATTTT
D: TRBD1; size: -; J: TRBJ2-3; V: TRBV29-1; CDR3: CSVENRQGTDTQYF; DNA: TGCAGCGTTGAAAACCGACAGGGAACAGATACGCAGTATTTT
D: TRBD2; size: few; J: TRBJ2-7; V: TRBV4-2; CDR3: CASSQDAGGEQYF; DNA: TGTGCCAGCAGCCAAGATGCGGGGGGGGAGCAGTACTTC
D: TRBD1; size: -; J: TRBJ2-5; V: TRBV4-2; CDR3: CASSQAGTGQETQYF; DNA: TGTGCCAGCAGCCAAGCCGGGACAGGGCAAGAGACCCAGTACTTC
D: TRBD1; size: many; J: TRBJ2-7; V: TRBV18; CDR3: CASSPNGQGAHEQYF; DNA: TGTGCCAGCTCACCTAACGGACAGGGGGCCCACGAGCAGTACTTC
D: TRBD1; size: few; J: TRBJ1-6; V: TRBV30; CDR3: CAWSFGQGNSPLHF; DNA: TGTGCCTGGAGTTTTGGACAGGGGAATTCACCCCTCCACTTT
D: -; size: few; J: TRBJ1-2; V: TRBV11-1; CDR3: CASSLAGWEVDYTF; DNA: TGTGCCAGCAGCTTAGCTGGTTGGGAGGTCGACTACACCTTC
D: TRBD1; size: -; J: TRBJ1-1; V: TRBV10-3; CDR3: CAISEWGQGASFEAFF; DNA: TGTGCCATCAGTGAGTGGGGACAGGGGGCATCTTTTGAAGCTTTCTTT